This TCR beta chain was sequenced in a study of blood T cell repertoires in COVID-19. At the level of the study: COVID-19 samples from acute and convalescent phases originated in the United States, Italy and Spain. In each case, the material was cDNA or gDNA derived from T cells, B-cell-depleted T cells, or PBMCs.

This CDR3 is built from 13 residues. Germline lookup yields CDR1 LNHDA and CDR2 SQIVND (reference sequence). V lost 9 bases to trimming and J lost 2 bases; unmatched junction nucleotides: 4. The table lists this clone with a few counts. Generated by immunoSEQ multiplex PCR, the TCRdb table keeps only in-frame clones and is missing some. The sample lists 100,000 to 150,000 clones; about four fifths were seen once. Sequencing input: peripheral blood. The J gene is TRBJ1-1, the V gene TRBV19; 9 positions match TRBD1. The source of this sequence is a woman in her fifties or sixties with acute or convalescent COVID-19. CDR3 nucleotide sequence: TGTGCCAGCGGGGACAGGGCAAACACTGAAGCTTTCTTT. As protein: CASGDRANTEAFF. Based on the CDR3 plus reference TRBV19 and TRBJ1-1, the full variable domain is DGGITQSPKYLFRKEGQNVTLSCEQNLNHDAMYWYRQDPGQGLRLIYYSQIVNDFQKGDIAEGYSVSREKKESFPLTVTSAQKNPTAFYLCASGDRANTEAFFGQGTRLTVV.